This T cell receptor (beta chain) was sequenced in a study of CD8+ T cells in alopecia areata. In the study overall: Once tofacitinib had been taken for 6 to 18 months, 6 months off drug followed.

Treatment: oral pan-JAK inhibitor, 5-10 mg twice daily. This CDR3 contains 13 residues. The ends were cut back, 4 bases at V and 6 bases at J, with 13 bases in the middle. The germline gives CDR1 SGHNT, CDR2 YYREEE (reference sequence). TCR sequencing used cDNA made by reverse transcription of extracted RNA. TCRdb's table, derived via immunoSEQ multiplex PCR, lists solely in-frame clones and lacks some. The sample lists nearly 200,000 clones; about three fifths were seen once. The chain uses TRBV5-4 and TRBJ1-2; D is unresolved. The sample in question was CD4+ T cells sorted from blood, obtained at week 24, from a patient treated with tofacitinib. The TCR comes from a human donor with alopecia areata. CDR3 protein: CASSLRGDDGYTF. CDR3 DNA sequence: TGTGCCAGCAGCCTGCGCGGGGATGATGGCTACACCTTC.